Listed here are 13 T cell receptor beta chains from one sample, sequenced in a study of blood T cell repertoires in COVID-19. Method: immunoSEQ multiplex PCR; TCRdb's copy keeps in-frame clones and lacks some. The table shows 380,000 or so clones, with 88% occurring only once. The sample consisted of PBMCs or T cells enriched from blood (not recorded which). The receptors come from a woman aged 40 to 50 with acute COVID-19.

V is TRBV18 and J is TRBJ1-5; D unclear. Trimming removed 1 base at V and 0 bases at J, with 4 bases between. Germline CDR1 reads KGHSH; CDR2 reads LQKENI. There are 14 residues in the CDR3. The CDR3 coding sequence is TGTGCCAGCTCACCACTGGCTAGCAATCAGCCCCAGCATTTT. This gives the protein CASSPLASNQPQHF.

V usage is TRBV21-1 and J usage is TRBJ1-5; the table's TRBD1 call for D was not verified on the DNA. TRBV21-1 corresponds to a pseudogene. There are 16 residues in the CDR3. The CDR3 nucleotides read TGTGCCGGAATGACAGGGGGCGCTGCAAGCAATCAGCCCCAGCATTTT. Protein sequence: CAGMTGGAASNQPQHF.

The V and J genes are TRBV4-1 and TRBJ1-3; 9 bases fit TRBD1. CDR3 size: 18 residues. CDR1 MGHRA and CDR2 YSYEKL come from the germline V gene. The trim removed 2 bases at V and 0 bases at J, leaving 8 bases unmatched. CDR3 region: CASSQLSGQGNSGNTIYF. Written as DNA, the CDR3 is TGCGCCAGCAGCCAATTATCAGGACAGGGGAACTCTGGAAACACCATATATTTT.

The V call is TRBV19, the J call TRBJ1-2; D gene unclear. V lost 3 bases, J lost 4 bases, and 12 bases lay in between. The CDR3 has 14 residues. Germline V gene lookup returns CDR1 LNHDA and CDR2 SQIVND (reference sequence). CDR3 DNA: TGTGCCAGTAGTATGGAGCAGCCCTTCTATGGCTACACCTTC. Amino acids: CASSMEQPFYGYTF.

The chain carries TRBV11-3 and TRBJ2-1, with D possibly TRBD1 on 6 matching bases. From germline, CDR1 is SGHNT and CDR2 YENEEA. This CDR3 region has 13 residues. V was clipped by 5 bases and J by 5 bases, with 10 bases between them. As DNA, the CDR3 is TGTGCCAGCAGCCCCTACAGGGACAATGAGCAGTTCTTC. This encodes CASSPYRDNEQFF.

This sequence joins TRBV12-3 or TRBV12-4 and TRBJ1-4; weak D call: TRBD1 (6 bases). The V end lost 7 bases, the J end lost 9 bases, and 15 bases lay between the germline ends. The CDR3 loop spans 13 amino acids. The CDR3 DNA sequence: TGTGCCAGCATGCACAGGGATTGGAAAAAACTGTTTTTT. Amino acid sequence: CASMHRDWKKLFF.

V and J are TRBV3-1 (or the pseudogene TRBV3-2) and TRBJ1-4; weak D call: TRBD1 (6 bases). Trimming removed 1 base at V and 3 bases at J, with 9 bases between. Germline V gene lookup returns CDR1 LGHDT and CDR2 YNNKEL (reference sequence). The CDR3 extends over 15 amino acids. The CDR3 reads CASSQGRGPNEKLFF. DNA of the CDR3: TGTGCCAGCAGCCAAGGGCGGGGGCCTAATGAAAAACTGTTTTTT.

The chain is built from TRBV20-1 and TRBJ2-3; D is ambiguous. V was pared by 3 bases and J by 2 bases, with 12 bases between. CDR1 is DFQATT, CDR2 SNEGSKA, per germline (reference sequence). The CDR3 consists of 14 residues. CDR3 nucleotides: TGCAGTGCTAGTCTAGTGGCACCCACAGATACGCAGTATTTT. This codes for CSASLVAPTDTQYF.

The CDR3 nucleotides read TGTGCCACCAGCCTTAACCGGGACTATGGCTACACCTTC. It specifies CATSLNRDYGYTF. The chain couples TRBV24-1 to TRBJ1-2, with D unclear. The CDR3 has 13 residues. CDR1 and CDR2 (germline): KGHDR, SFDVKD. Trimming took 7 bases from V and 3 from J, leaving 11 bases between them.

J is TRBJ2-7 and V is TRBV27, with TRBD1 matching over 10 bases. Germline CDR1 reads MNHEY; CDR2 reads SMNVEV (reference sequence). The CDR3 runs to 15 residues. Trimming at V came to 1 base and at J to 4 bases, leaving 4 bases not matched to a gene. Here the CDR3 reads CASSLFGTGAYEQYF. For the CDR3, the DNA is TGTGCCAGCAGTTTATTCGGGACAGGGGCTTACGAGCAGTACTTC.

The chain couples TRBV7-9 to TRBJ2-3; TRBD2 agrees at 7 bases. J lost 4 bases, V lost 5 bases, and 6 bases had no gene match. Germline lookup yields CDR1 SEHNR and CDR2 FQNEAQ (reference sequence). The CDR3 is made up of 14 amino acids. CDR3 sequence (DNA): TGTGCCAGCAGCCCCCCTGGGAGGGCAGATACGCAGTATTTT. Protein: CASSPPGRADTQYF.

The rearrangement joins TRBV6-5 to TRBJ2-7; D not resolved. The germline V and J ends were trimmed by 6 bases and 3 bases, with 12 bases remaining between them. The CDR3 has 13 residues. CDR1 and CDR2 (germline): MNHEY, SVGAGI. In DNA, the CDR3 is TGTGCCAGCAGCCGACATACTCTCTACGAGCAGTACTTC. This codes for CASSRHTLYEQYF.

The chain is built from TRBV6-5 and TRBJ1-2; a possible D gene is TRBD1 (6 bases). The CDR3 is 11 amino acids. V lost 7 bases to trimming and J lost 5 bases, with 8 bases between them. The germline gives CDR1 MNHEY, CDR2 SVGAGI. The CDR3 protein is CASTQGYGYTF. The DNA of the CDR3 is TGTGCCAGCACGCAGGGGTATGGCTACACCTTC.